The 28 T cell receptor beta chains below all came from one sample that was sequenced in a study of tissue T cells after allogeneic stem cell transplantation. The time point: mouse harvest day 7 after allogeneic transplant. Tail vein injection delivered 10^7 T-cell-depleted bone marrow cells and 10^6 splenic CD5+ T cells. Sequencing used immunoSEQ multiplex PCR; TCRdb keeps in-frame clones, though not all of them. Seen here are thousands of clones, roughly 40% observed once, and the top ten hold more than 2%. Sequences were obtained from skin. The receptor source for this set is a female BALB/c mouse given C57BL/6 T cells with graft-versus-host disease after an allogeneic hematopoietic cell transplant.

Only a few counts were recorded for this clone. The genes are named according to mouse. The CDR3 end is not reached by the read, which stops 1 residue before it; the germline J gene fills it in. The chain has TRBV16 and TRBJ2-7; 9 bases map to TRBD1. V dropped 0 bases and J dropped 6; count of bases not matched to a gene: 6. The CDR3 runs to 15 residues. The germline V gene has CDR1 SGHSA and CDR2 FRNQAP. CDR3: CASSLDTGGGLEQYF. CDR3 bases read: TGTGCAAGCAGCTTAGATACAGGGGGCGGGCTTGAACAGTAC. Full variable domain (remainder filled in from reference TRBV16 and TRBJ2-7): NAGVIQTPRHKVTGKGQEATLWCEPISGHSAVFWYRQTIVQGLEFLTYFRNQAPIDDSGMPKERFSAQMPNQSHSTLKIQSTQPQDSAVYLCASSLDTGGGLEQYFGPGTRLTVL.

A word on this clone: Mouse gene names apply. The CDR3 end lies 1 residue beyond the end of the read and is filled in from the germline J gene. The chain uses TRBV26 and TRBJ2-7, with D perhaps TRBD2 (5 bases). This CDR3 spans 13 amino acids. Trimming removed 2 bases from V and 3 bases from J, with 8 bases in between. From germline, CDR1 is KGHPV and CDR2 FQNQEV (reference sequence). Incomplete CDR3 DNA: TGTGCCAGCAGTCTGGAGACTGTCTATGAACAGTAC. It codes for CASSLETVYEQY. The CDR3 in full is CASSLETVYEQYF.

Concerning this clone: Gene names and germline match the mouse. The sequence runs out 1 residue before the end of the CDR3; the remainder is reconstructed from the germline J gene. The chain is built from TRBV19 and TRBJ2-4; weak D call: TRBD2 (7 bases). The V gene's germline CDR1 is FNHDT and CDR2 SITEND (reference sequence). The CDR3 runs to 13 residues. Trimming removed 4 bases from V and 6 bases from J, with 12 bases in between. The CDR3 here is CASSEGGGNTLYF. Partial CDR3 DNA: TGTGCCAGCAGTGAAGGGGGGGGGAACACCTTGTAC.

Sample share makes this clone large. Gene names denote mouse genes. The CDR3 end lies 1 residue beyond the end of the read and is filled in from the germline J gene. V usage is TRBV26 and J usage is TRBJ2-1; D is unresolved. The V end was cut by 0 bases, the J end by 7 bases, with 4 bases between. The CDR3 is 12 residues long. Germline CDR1 is KGHPV and CDR2 is FQNQEV (reference sequence). CDR3 in amino acids: CASSLSMAEQFF. CDR3 DNA (partial): TGTGCCAGCAGTCTGTCGATGGCTGAGCAGTTC. The full variable domain, completed using reference TRBV26 and TRBJ2-1, is NSKVIQTPRYLVKGQGQKAKMRCIPEKGHPVVFWYQQNKNNEFKFLINFQNQEVLQQIDMTEKRFSAECPSNSPCSLEIQSSEAGDSALYLCASSLSMAEQFFGPGTRLTVL.

A remark on this clone: Gene names are the mouse ones. The CDR3 end falls 1 residue outside the read, so it is completed with the germline J gene. V is TRBV19 and J is TRBJ2-7; the match to TRBD1 covers 10 bases. This CDR3 contains 14 residues. V shed 4 bases, J shed 6 bases, and the junction held 7 bases outside the gene matches. Per the germline V gene, CDR1 is FNHDT and CDR2 is SITEND (reference sequence). The CDR3 sequence is CASSPGTGVFEQYF. The CDR3 bases that were read are TGTGCCAGCAGTCCCGGGACAGGGGTGTTTGAACAGTAC.

This clone was seen a few times. The listed genes are named as in mouse. The read falls 1 residue short of the CDR3 end, and the missing part is taken from the germline J gene. This chain links TRBV29 with TRBJ1-3, with 10 nucleotides matching TRBD1. With 4 bases clipped from V and 3 bases from J, the junction kept 3 bases outside the gene matches. The CDR3 has 15 residues. The germline gives CDR1 MSHET, CDR2 SYDVDS. CDR3 amino acids: CASSSTGGSGNTLYF. The DNA read from the CDR3 is TGTGCTAGCAGTTCGACAGGGGGCAGTGGAAATACGCTCTAT.

Only a few counts were recorded for this clone. Germline and genes: mouse. Read data end 1 residue before the CDR3 end; the end is taken from the germline J gene. The genes are TRBV1 and TRBJ1-6, with D unresolved. TRBJ1-6 is known as an ORF, though its function is uncertain. In germline, CDR1 is NSQYPW, CDR2 LRSPGD (reference sequence). The CDR3 length is 10 residues. Trimming cost V 6 bases and J 9 bases, with 3 bases left between them. Here the CDR3 reads CTCSGSPLYF. CDR3 DNA (partial): TGCACCTGCAGCGGTTCGCCCCTCTAC.

As concerns this clone: Genes here carry mouse names. The read ends 1 residue shy of where the CDR3 ends; the end is completed using the germline J gene. The chain carries TRBV3 and TRBJ1-1; D remains unclear. Germline values: CDR1 SNHLY, CDR2 FYNGKV (reference sequence). CDR3 size: 14 residues. V was shortened by 3 bases and J by 0 bases, with 8 bases between the two germline ends. The chain's CDR3 is CASSFDIANTEVFF. CDR3 DNA (partial): TGTGCCAGCAGCTTTGACATTGCAAACACAGAAGTCTTC.

This clone has only a few counts. The germline and genes are mouse ones. Read data end 1 residue before the CDR3 end; the end is taken from the germline J gene. The chain couples TRBV16 to TRBJ2-4; TRBD2 is a possible D gene (6 bases). Germline V gene data show CDR1 as SGHSA and CDR2 as FRNQAP. V lost 1 base to trimming and J lost 5 bases, with 7 bases between them. There are 13 residues in the CDR3. The DNA read from the CDR3 is TGTGCAAGCAGCTTAGTCTGGGGAAACACCTTGTAC. It specifies CASSLVWGNTLY. The full CDR3 is CASSLVWGNTLYF.

Comment on this clone: Gene names are mouse gene names. The CDR3 end falls 1 residue outside the read, so it is completed with the germline J gene. This sequence joins TRBV15 and TRBJ2-2, with a weak D call TRBD2 (6 bases). The germline V gene has CDR1 SGHND and CDR2 FRSKSL. V dropped 1 base and J dropped 1 base, with 7 bases sitting between them. The CDR3 sequence is 15 residues long. The CDR3 loop reads CASSLGGVNTGQLYF. The CDR3 DNA, read in part, is TGTGCCAGCAGTTTAGGGGGGGTAAACACCGGGCAGCTCTAC.

A note on this clone: Germline and genes here are mouse. The read gets to within 1 residue of the CDR3 end, and the germline J gene fills in the rest. The V call is TRBV26, the J call TRBJ1-6; no reliable D call. TRBJ1-6 is treated as an ORF (open reading frame) with a function not yet certain. The CDR3 runs 15 residues. Germline V gene lookup returns CDR1 KGHPV and CDR2 FQNQEV (reference sequence). V was clipped by 2 bases and J by 0 bases, with 5 bases between them. The CDR3 reads CASSLTDSYNSPLYF. The DNA read from the CDR3 is TGTGCCAGCAGTCTGACAGATTCCTATAATTCGCCCCTCTAC.

Concerning this clone itself: Germline and genes here are mouse. The sequenced fragment ends 1 residue before the CDR3 boundary, so the rest is inferred from the germline J gene. The V gene is TRBV26, the J gene TRBJ1-1; maybe TRBD1 (6 bases). This CDR3 has 13 residues. The V gene lost 6 bases and the J gene lost 4 bases, with 12 bases spanning the gap. Germline-derived CDR1 and CDR2 are KGHPV and FQNQEV (reference sequence). The CDR3: CASRAGVTTEVFF. The sequenced CDR3 bases are TGTGCCAGCAGGGCAGGGGTGACCACAGAAGTCTTC.

Comments on this clone: Gene labels here are mouse ones. The read halts 1 residue ahead of the CDR3 end, with the missing end drawn from the germline J gene. The genes are TRBV3 and TRBJ1-1; D is uncertain. Trimming shortened V by 1 base and J by 4 bases, and 4 bases separated the two germline ends. This CDR3 comprises 12 residues. Germline V lookup: CDR1 SNHLY, CDR2 FYNGKV (reference sequence). The CDR3 bases that were read are TGTGCCAGCAGCTTAGGACTCACAGAAGTCTTC. This gives the protein CASSLGLTEVF. From start to end, the CDR3 is CASSLGLTEVFF.

In the case of this clone: Gene and germline names: mouse. With the read ending 1 residue before the CDR3 end, the germline J gene is used to fill in that end. The J gene is TRBJ2-5, the V gene TRBV15; 9 bases are shared with TRBD2. This CDR3 is 14 amino acids long. Germline assignment: CDR1 SGHND and CDR2 FRSKSL. Unmatched junction bases numbered 6, after V lost 6 bases and J lost 5 bases. CDR3 sequence reads: CASRSGTGLDTQYF. CDR3 bases read: TGTGCCAGCAGATCCGGGACTGGGTTAGACACCCAGTAC.

This clone was observed a few times. Mouse germline and gene names are used. The CDR3 goes on 1 residue after the read ends, and that part is filled in from the germline J gene. The rearrangement uses TRBV26 and TRBJ2-4, with D unresolved. Trimming removed 4 bases from V and 0 bases from J, with 5 bases in between. The CDR3 sequence is 13 residues long. Germline lookup yields CDR1 KGHPV and CDR2 FQNQEV (reference sequence). The part of the CDR3 DNA that was read is TGTGCCAGCAGTCCCAGAAGTCAAAACACCTTGTAC. Protein sequence: CASSPRSQNTLY. The whole CDR3 region reads CASSPRSQNTLYF.

For this clone: Any gene name here is a mouse gene name. The read comes to an end 1 residue before the CDR3 does, leaving the germline J gene to fill in the end. The chain employs TRBV15 and TRBJ1-1; D gene ambiguous. The CDR3 has 13 amino acids. Germline values: CDR1 SGHND, CDR2 FRSKSL. With 1 base removed from V and 3 bases from J, the gap between germline ends came to 6 bases. The CDR3 here is CASSLGGDTEVFF. Partial CDR3 DNA: TGTGCCAGCAGTTTAGGGGGAGACACAGAAGTCTTC.

In this sample, this clone turned up a few times. Germline and genes here are mouse. The read terminates 1 residue ahead of where the CDR3 ends, so the germline J gene completes it. J is TRBJ2-2 and V is TRBV20; TRBD2 matches at 9 bases. With V trimmed by 6 bases and J by 0 bases, 5 bases remained unmatched. CDR3 length: 15 residues. The germline V gene encodes CDR1 GFQATS and CDR2 STVNSAI. CDR3 amino acids: CGAPGLGTNTGQLYF. Partial CDR3 DNA: TGTGGTGCCCCTGGACTGGGGACAAACACCGGGCAGCTCTAC.

On this clone: Mouse gene names apply. The read gets to within 1 residue of the CDR3 end, and the germline J gene fills in the rest. The rearrangement uses TRBV17 and TRBJ2-1; 9 positions match TRBD2. CDR3 length equals 16 residues. Germline CDR1 MNHDT, CDR2 YYDKIL. The V segment lost 0 bases and the J segment 5 bases; nucleotides outside the gene matches: 5. The CDR3 DNA, read in part, is TGTGCTAGCAGTAGAGATCTGGGGGGGGGAGATGCTGAGCAGTTC. Its translation is CASSRDLGGGDAEQF. The whole CDR3 sequence is CASSRDLGGGDAEQFF.

This clone was recorded a few times. Mouse germline and gene names are used. The read ends 1 residue before the CDR3 terminus; that terminus is restored from the germline J gene. This chain uses TRBV16 with TRBJ1-3; D might be TRBD1 (6 bases). V lost 2 bases to trimming and J lost 0 bases, with 8 bases between them. CDR3 size: 15 residues. Looked up from germline, CDR1 is SGHSA and CDR2 is FRNQAP. The CDR3 DNA, read in part, is TGTGCAAGCAGCTTACAGGGGCCTTCTGGAAATACGCTCTAT. Translating gives CASSLQGPSGNTLY. The complete CDR3 protein is CASSLQGPSGNTLYF.

With respect to this clone: Gene labels here are mouse ones. The read stops 1 residue short of the end of the CDR3; the missing end is completed from the germline J gene. The J gene is TRBJ2-7, the V gene TRBV26, with TRBD1 matching over 8 bases. Germline values: CDR1 KGHPV, CDR2 FQNQEV (reference sequence). Trimming took 3 bases from V and 9 from J; bases not matched to a gene: 4. The CDR3 runs to 12 residues. The covered CDR3 bases are TGTGCCAGCAGTCTCGACAGGGGAGCACAGTAC. Protein product: CASSLDRGAQY. The complete CDR3 protein is CASSLDRGAQYF.

This clone has just one count. Gene names and germline match the mouse. The missing CDR3 end, 1 residue past where the read stops, is filled in from the germline J gene. The chain combines TRBV5 with TRBJ2-7, with D uncertain. CDR3 length: 15 amino acids. The V end was cut by 2 bases, the J end by 0 bases, with 11 bases between. Per germline, CDR1 LGHNA and CDR2 YNLKQL (reference sequence). The sequenced CDR3 bases are TGTGCCAGCAGCCAACAGACAAGGAGCTCCTATGAACAGTAC. Translation gives CASSQQTRSSYEQY. The whole CDR3 sequence is CASSQQTRSSYEQYF.

A word on this clone: The gene symbols are mouse symbols. The CDR3 goes on 1 residue after the read ends, and that part is filled in from the germline J gene. This chain uses TRBV16 with TRBJ2-2, with TRBD2 matching 11 bases. This CDR3 region has 16 residues. The germline gives CDR1 SGHSA, CDR2 FRNQAP. With 5 bases clipped from V and 2 bases from J, the junction kept 4 bases outside the gene matches. Partial CDR3 DNA: TGTGCAAGCAGCGTCGGACTGGGGGGCAACACCGGGCAGCTCTAC. Its protein is CASSVGLGGNTGQLY. The entire CDR3 sequence reads CASSVGLGGNTGQLYF.

This clone was picked up a small number of times. Genes here carry mouse names. The CDR3 end is not reached by the read, which stops 1 residue before it; the germline J gene fills it in. The J gene is TRBJ1-4, the V gene TRBV30, with 10 bases aligning to TRBD1. The V gene's germline CDR1 is SQVVS and CDR2 ANEGSEA. Trimming at V came to 1 base and at J to 0 bases, leaving 2 bases not matched to a gene. This CDR3 is 16 amino acids long. This chain's CDR3 is CSSRGGTGVSNERLFF. CDR3 bases read: TGTAGTTCTAGAGGAGGGACAGGGGTTTCCAACGAAAGATTATTT.

Details on this clone: Any gene name here is a mouse gene name. The DNA ends 1 residue before the CDR3 does, and the rest of the CDR3 is filled in from the germline J gene. J is TRBJ1-1 and V is TRBV23. The CDR3 is 12 residues long. Germline-derived CDR1 and CDR2 are KGHTA and FQNQQP. The CDR3 sequence is CSSSQGGRKVFF. Partial CDR3 DNA: TGCTCCAGCAGTCAAGGGGGGAGAAAAGTCTTC.

Note on this clone: Gene names and germline refer to mouse. The read comes to an end 1 residue before the CDR3 does, leaving the germline J gene to fill in the end. The J gene is TRBJ1-1, the V gene TRBV26; D may be TRBD1 (6 bases). Germline V lookup: CDR1 KGHPV, CDR2 FQNQEV (reference sequence). Trimming pared 4 bases from V and 1 base from J, leaving 7 bases between. The CDR3 covers 13 residues. The CDR3 DNA, read in part, is TGTGCCAGCAGTCCGGACAGGAACACAGAAGTCTTC. Protein sequence: CASSPDRNTEVF. The full CDR3 protein reads CASSPDRNTEVFF.

This clone was detected only a few times. Gene names denote mouse genes. The sequence runs out 1 residue before the end of the CDR3; the remainder is reconstructed from the germline J gene. V gene TRBV31 combines with J gene TRBJ2-7, with 7 bases fitting TRBD2. The CDR3 has 13 amino acids. The V segment lost 0 bases and the J segment 3 bases; nucleotides outside the gene matches: 2. Germline CDR1 reads GKSSPN; CDR2 reads SITVG. The covered CDR3 bases are TGTGCCTGGAGTCTATCTGGGGGCTATGAACAGTAC. Residues: CAWSLSGGYEQY. Given in full, the CDR3 is CAWSLSGGYEQYF.

Of note for this clone: Any gene name here is a mouse gene name. The DNA read from the CDR3 is TGTGCCAGCAGTTGGGGGGGCGCAGGGAATTATGAACAGTAC. As protein: CASSWGGAGNYEQY. The complete CDR3 reads CASSWGGAGNYEQYF. V usage is TRBV13-1 and J usage is TRBJ2-7; 9 nucleotides agree with TRBD2. Read sequence stops 1 residue before the CDR3 end, and the germline J gene provides the missing end. After removal of 4 bases from V and 4 bases from J, the junction contained 9 bases not matched to a gene. The V gene's germline CDR1 is NSHNY and CDR2 SYGAGN. The CDR3 has 15 amino acids.

This clone is medium-sized within its sample. Germline and genes: mouse. The sequenced fragment ends 1 residue before the CDR3 boundary, so the rest is inferred from the germline J gene. V is TRBV26 and J is TRBJ2-7; the D gene is possibly TRBD1 (6 bases). The CDR3 consists of 12 residues. V lost 6 bases and J 7 bases, leaving 13 bases between the germline ends. The germline V gene encodes CDR1 KGHPV and CDR2 FQNQEV (reference sequence). CDR3 sequence: CASSPRGWEQYF. Incomplete CDR3 DNA: TGTGCCAGCAGCCCCAGGGGATGGGAACAGTAC.